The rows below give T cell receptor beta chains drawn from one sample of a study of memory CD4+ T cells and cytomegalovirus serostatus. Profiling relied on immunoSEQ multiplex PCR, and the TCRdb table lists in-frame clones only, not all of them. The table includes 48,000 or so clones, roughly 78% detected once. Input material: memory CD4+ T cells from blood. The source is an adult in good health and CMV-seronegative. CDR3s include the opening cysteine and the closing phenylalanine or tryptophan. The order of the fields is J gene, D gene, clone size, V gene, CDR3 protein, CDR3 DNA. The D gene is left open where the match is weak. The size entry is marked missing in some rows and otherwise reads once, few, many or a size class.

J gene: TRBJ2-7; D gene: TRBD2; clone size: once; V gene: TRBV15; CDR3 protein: CATSRDPAGGPAHEQYF; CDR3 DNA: TGTGCCACCAGCAGAGATCCAGCGGGAGGGCCGGCCCACGAGCAGTACTTC
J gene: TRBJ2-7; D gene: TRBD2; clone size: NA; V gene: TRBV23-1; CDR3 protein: CASSHYFGTSGPRPYEQYF; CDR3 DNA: TGCGCCAGCAGTCACTATTTCGGGACTAGCGGGCCGAGGCCCTACGAGCAGTACTTC
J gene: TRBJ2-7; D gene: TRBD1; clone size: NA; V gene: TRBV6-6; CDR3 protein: CASSAATGEKNEQYF; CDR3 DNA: TGTGCCAGCTCGGCGGCGACAGGGGAAAAGAACGAGCAGTACTTC
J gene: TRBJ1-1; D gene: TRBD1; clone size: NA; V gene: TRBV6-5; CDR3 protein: CASSHPGQGPTEAFF; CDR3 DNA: TGTGCCAGCAGTCACCCTGGACAGGGACCCACTGAAGCTTTCTTT
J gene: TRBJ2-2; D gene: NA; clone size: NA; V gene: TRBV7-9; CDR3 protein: CASSLHSGNTGELFF; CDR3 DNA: TGTGCCAGCAGCTTACATTCAGGGAACACCGGGGAGCTGTTTTTT
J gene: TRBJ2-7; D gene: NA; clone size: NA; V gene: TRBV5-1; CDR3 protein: CASSPTGVYEQYF; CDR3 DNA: TGCGCCAGCAGCCCGACAGGAGTCTACGAGCAGTACTTC
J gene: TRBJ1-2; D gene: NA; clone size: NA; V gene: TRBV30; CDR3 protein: CAWDRGQGLGRYGYTF; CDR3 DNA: TGTGCCTGGGACCGGGGGCAGGGGTTAGGGCGCTATGGCTACACCTTC
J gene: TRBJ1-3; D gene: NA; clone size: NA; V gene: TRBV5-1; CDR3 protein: CASSPSGRDGNTIYF; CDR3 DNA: TGCGCCAGCAGCCCCTCCGGCAGGGATGGAAACACCATATATTTT
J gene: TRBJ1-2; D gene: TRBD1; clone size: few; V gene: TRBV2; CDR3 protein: CASSGDRVDGYTF; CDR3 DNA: TGTGCCAGCAGTGGGGACAGGGTGGATGGCTACACCTTC
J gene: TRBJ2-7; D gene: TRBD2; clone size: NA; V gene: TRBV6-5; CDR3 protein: CASSYNALAGTGEQYF; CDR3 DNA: TGTGCCAGCAGTTATAATGCACTAGCGGGAACGGGCGAGCAGTACTTC
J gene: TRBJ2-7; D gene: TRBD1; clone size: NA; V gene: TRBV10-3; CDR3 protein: CAISSGTGGPSSYEQYF; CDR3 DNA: TGTGCCATCAGCTCCGGGACAGGAGGACCCAGCTCCTACGAGCAGTACTTC
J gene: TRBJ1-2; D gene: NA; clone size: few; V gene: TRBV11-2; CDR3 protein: CASSLGQTFNYGYTF; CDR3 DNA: TGTGCCAGCAGCTTAGGACAGACTTTTAACTATGGCTACACCTTC
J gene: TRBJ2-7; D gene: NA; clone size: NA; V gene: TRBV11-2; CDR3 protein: CASSLQGHEQYF; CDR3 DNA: TGTGCCAGCAGCCTACAGGGACACGAGCAGTACTTC
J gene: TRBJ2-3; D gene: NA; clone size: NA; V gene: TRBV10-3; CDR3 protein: CAIKLPDTDTQYF; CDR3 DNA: TGTGCCATCAAACTCCCGGACACAGATACGCAGTATTTT
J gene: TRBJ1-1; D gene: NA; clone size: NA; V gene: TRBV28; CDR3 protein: CASRNFGDTEAFF; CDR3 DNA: TGTGCCAGCAGAAACTTTGGGGACACTGAAGCTTTCTTT
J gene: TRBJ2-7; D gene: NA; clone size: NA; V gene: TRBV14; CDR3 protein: CASSQGTYEQYF; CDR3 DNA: TGTGCCAGCAGCCAGGGAACCTACGAGCAGTACTTC
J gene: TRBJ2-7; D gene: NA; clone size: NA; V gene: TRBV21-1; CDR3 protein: CASSKGGSGRPLGEQYF; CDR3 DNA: TGTGCCAGCAGCAAAGGAGGTAGCGGGAGGCCTCTCGGCGAGCAGTACTTC
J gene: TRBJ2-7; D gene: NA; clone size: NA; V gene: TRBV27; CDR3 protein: CASSRIQGNSEQYF; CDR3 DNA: TGTGCCAGCAGTCGCATACAGGGAAACAGTGAGCAGTACTTC
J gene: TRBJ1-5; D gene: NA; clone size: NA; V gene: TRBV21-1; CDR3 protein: CASSKANRQGCNQPQHF; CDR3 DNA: TGTGCCAGCAGCAAAGCGAACCGACAGGGTTGCAATCAGCCCCAGCATTTT
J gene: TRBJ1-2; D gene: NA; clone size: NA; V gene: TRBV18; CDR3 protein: CASSPPAGARYGYTF; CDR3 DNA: TGTGCCAGCTCACCACCGGCAGGGGCTCGCTATGGCTACACCTTC
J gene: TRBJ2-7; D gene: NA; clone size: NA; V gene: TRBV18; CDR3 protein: CASSNDYEQYF; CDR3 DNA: TGTGCCAGCTCGAATGATTACGAGCAGTACTTC
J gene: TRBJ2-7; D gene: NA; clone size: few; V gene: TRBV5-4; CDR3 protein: CASSSTGSYSEQYF; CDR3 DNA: TGTGCCAGCAGCTCCACAGGGAGTTACAGCGAGCAGTACTTC
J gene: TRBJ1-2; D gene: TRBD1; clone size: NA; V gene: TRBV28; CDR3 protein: CASSFSDRANYGYTF; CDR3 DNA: TGTGCCAGCAGTTTCTCTGACAGGGCTAACTATGGCTACACCTTC
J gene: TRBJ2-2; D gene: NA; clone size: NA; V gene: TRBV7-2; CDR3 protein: CASRQGLTNTGELFF; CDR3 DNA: TGTGCCAGCAGGCAGGGTCTTACGAACACCGGGGAGCTGTTTTTT
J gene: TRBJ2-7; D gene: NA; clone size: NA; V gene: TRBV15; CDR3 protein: CATSPRPSYEQYF; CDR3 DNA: TGTGCCACCAGCCCCAGACCGTCCTACGAGCAGTACTTC
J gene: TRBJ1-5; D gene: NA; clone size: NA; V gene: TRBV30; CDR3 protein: CAWSPRKLEPQHF; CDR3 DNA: TGTGCCTGGAGTCCCCGAAAATTGGAGCCCCAGCATTTT
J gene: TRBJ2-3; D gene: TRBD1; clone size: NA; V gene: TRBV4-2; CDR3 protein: CASSQRDRDTDTQYF; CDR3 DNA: TGTGCCAGCAGCCAAAGGGACAGGGATACAGATACGCAGTATTTT
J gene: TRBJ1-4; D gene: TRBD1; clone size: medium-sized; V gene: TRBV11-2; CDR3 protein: CASSRTGGSEKLFF; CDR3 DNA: TGTGCCAGCAGCCGGACAGGGGGAAGTGAAAAACTGTTTTTT
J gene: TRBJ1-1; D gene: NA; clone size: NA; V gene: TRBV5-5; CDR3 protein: CASSLGEGRAFF; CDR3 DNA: TGTGCCAGCAGCTTGGGAGAGGGAAGAGCTTTCTTT
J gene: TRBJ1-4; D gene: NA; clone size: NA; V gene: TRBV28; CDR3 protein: CASSLQREKLFF; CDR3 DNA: TGTGCCAGCAGTTTACAACGAGAAAAACTGTTTTTT